This T cell receptor (beta chain) was recorded in a study of blood T cell repertoires in COVID-19. Study-wide background: Sites in the United States, Italy and Spain provided acute and convalescent COVID-19 samples. Sample material is recorded as cDNA or gDNA derived from T cells, B-cell-depleted T cells, or PBMCs.

In the study's own analysis: Estimated nucleated cell counts came from reference gene primer amplification. Clones were read by immunoSEQ multiplex PCR, and TCRdb kept only the in-frame ones, dropping some. Clone size and V and J calls were adopted from that table, with D and trimming inferred from the DNA. Among more than 35,000 clones, approximately 90% were seen once, and the ten largest hold under 5%. Germline trimming cut 5 bases from V and 6 bases from J; bases unmatched to any gene: 8. The CDR3 sequence is 14 residues long. Germline V lookup: CDR1 KGHDR, CDR2 SFDVKD. This receptor was obtained from a human donor in a cohort sampled during active COVID-19. The specimen sequenced was peripheral blood. The chain combines TRBV24-1 with TRBJ2-7; 8 positions match TRBD2. The CDR3 reads CATSVSGSPSEQYF. The CDR3 DNA reads TGTGCCACCAGTGTGAGCGGGAGTCCCAGCGAGCAGTACTTC.